Following are 18 T cell receptor beta chains from one sample sequenced in a study of shared clonotypes between healthy human individuals. CD45RO negativity and positive selection for CCR7 defined naive CD8 cells, a population that excluded terminally differentiated effector memory CD45RA+ cells. Generated by immunoSEQ multiplex PCR, the TCRdb table keeps only in-frame clones and is missing some. The data show about 2 million clones, roughly 94% seen once. Sequencing input: naive CD8+ T cells sorted from blood. These receptors came from a man between 18 and 29 years old in good health.

The chain uses TRBV7-6 and TRBJ1-2, with D possibly TRBD1 on 6 matching bases. Germline V lookup: CDR1 SGHVS, CDR2 FNYEAQ. V was trimmed by 5 bases and J by 5 bases, leaving 21 bases between them. CDR3 size: 16 residues. The CDR3 DNA reads as TGTGCCAGCAGCCCATGGACAGCTTTAGGATTTTATGGCTACACCTTC. Protein product: CASSPWTALGFYGYTF.

V is TRBV6-5 and J is TRBJ2-7, with a possible D match to TRBD1 (5 bases). Germline V gene sequence: CDR1 MNHEY, CDR2 SVGAGI. Trimming cost V 7 bases and J 6 bases, with 22 bases left between them. The CDR3 has 15 residues. CDR3 in amino acids: CASTLYQGSFAEQYF. The DNA for the CDR3 is TGTGCCAGCACCCTATACCAGGGTAGTTTCGCCGAGCAGTACTTC.

This sequence joins TRBV6-1 and TRBJ2-1; D perhaps matches TRBD2 (5 bases). Germline-derived CDR1 and CDR2 are MNHNS and SASEGT. Trimming took 6 bases from V and 3 from J, leaving 9 bases between them. This CDR3 has 13 residues. Here the CDR3 DNA reads TGTGCCAGCAGGGACGGGGTCTACAATGAGCAGTTCTTC. Translating gives CASRDGVYNEQFF.

CDR3 DNA sequence: TGTGCCAGCAGTGTCATCAACAGGGGTGGGGAGCAGTACTTC. Translated, it gives CASSVINRGGEQYF. The chain employs TRBV6-1 and TRBJ2-7, with 7 bases fitting TRBD1. Germline CDR1 and CDR2: MNHNS and SASEGT. CDR3 length equals 14 residues. Unmatched junction bases numbered 10, after V lost 4 bases and J lost 7 bases.

This chain joins TRBV27 and TRBJ2-7; no definite D call. CDR3 length: 11 residues. Germline V gene lookup returns CDR1 MNHEY and CDR2 SMNVEV (reference sequence). V gave up 6 bases and J gave up 3 bases, with 6 bases separating them. CDR3 loop: CASRFHYEQYF. CDR3 sequence (DNA): TGTGCCAGCAGGTTCCACTACGAGCAGTACTTC.

This clone was seen just once. This chain uses TRBV6-1 with TRBJ1-5; the D gene is possibly TRBD1 (5 bases). The CDR3 has 18 residues. V lost 2 bases and J lost 0, with 17 bases in between. The germline gives CDR1 MNHNS, CDR2 SASEGT. For the CDR3, the DNA is TGTGCCAGCAGTGAATTAAAGGGGAGGATTTATAGCAATCAGCCCCAGCATTTT. Its translation is CASSELKGRIYSNQPQHF.

The chain is built from TRBV27 and TRBJ2-7, with a tentative D call TRBD2 (6 bases). The germline V gene has CDR1 MNHEY and CDR2 SMNVEV (reference sequence). Between the trimmed V and J ends, which lost 1 base and 5 bases, there was a span of 9 bases. The CDR3 is 13 amino acids. CDR3 in amino acids: CASSLFGGNEQYF. Here the CDR3 DNA reads TGTGCCAGCAGTTTATTTGGGGGGAACGAGCAGTACTTC.

The rearrangement uses TRBV2 and TRBJ2-3; 11 positions agree with TRBD2. J lost 4 bases, V lost 0 bases, and 12 bases had no gene match. CDR3 length equals 19 residues. Per the germline V gene, CDR1 is SNHLY and CDR2 is FYNNEI. Here the CDR3 reads CASSEAGRRLAGRPDTQYF. In DNA, the CDR3 is TGTGCCAGCAGTGAAGCAGGGCGGAGACTAGCGGGAAGGCCAGATACGCAGTATTTT.

V is TRBV5-4 and J is TRBJ2-3; TRBD1 agrees at 7 bases. The V gene's germline CDR1 is SGHNT and CDR2 YYREEE (reference sequence). CDR3 size: 16 residues. J lost 0 bases, V lost 3 bases, and 7 bases had no gene match. The CDR3 DNA reads TGTGCCAGCAGCTGGTGGACAGGATCTAGCACAGATACGCAGTATTTT. Its translation is CASSWWTGSSTDTQYF.

The V call is TRBV2, the J call TRBJ2-7; TRBD1 agrees at 10 bases. Germline CDR1 is SNHLY and CDR2 is FYNNEI. CDR3 length: 13 amino acids. V shed 8 bases, J shed 5 bases, and the junction held 6 bases outside the gene matches. CDR3 region: CASGRQGADEQYF. CDR3 bases: TGTGCCAGCGGACGACAGGGGGCTGACGAGCAGTACTTC.

J is TRBJ2-7 and V is TRBV13; 9 positions agree with TRBD1. From germline, CDR1 is PRHDT and CDR2 FYEKMQ (reference sequence). The junction had 2 bases not matched to a gene; V was cut back by 5 bases and J by 6 bases. There are 12 residues in the CDR3. DNA of the CDR3: TGTGCCAGCAGCACAGGGGGCGGCGAGCAGTACTTC. It yields the protein CASSTGGGEQYF.

The rearrangement joins TRBV4-3 to TRBJ2-1; 10 nucleotides line up with TRBD1. Germline CDR1 and CDR2: LGHNA and YSLEER. There are 14 residues in the CDR3. V was clipped by 4 bases and J by 9 bases; unmatched bases: 6. The CDR3 region is CASSPDRGQGEQFF. The CDR3 bases are TGCGCCAGCAGCCCCGACAGGGGGCAGGGTGAGCAGTTCTTC.

In its sample, this clone was seen once. The V and J genes are TRBV7-9 and TRBJ2-7, with TRBD1 identical over 10 bases. In germline, CDR1 is SEHNR, CDR2 FQNEAQ (reference sequence). Losses at the gene ends were 5 bases for V and 6 bases for J; bases not matched to a gene: 7. The CDR3 covers 14 residues. The CDR3 region is CASSPTGGIGEQYF. The CDR3 DNA follows: TGTGCCAGCAGCCCGACAGGGGGCATAGGCGAGCAGTACTTC. Complete variable domain (other parts from reference TRBV7-9 and TRBJ2-7): DTGVSQNPRHKITKRGQNVTFRCDPISEHNRLYWYRQTLGQGPEFLTYFQNEAQLEKSRLLSDRFSAERPKGSFSTLEIQRTEQGDSAMYLCASSPTGGIGEQYFGPGTRLTVT.

The CDR3 region has the DNA TGTGCCAGCAGCCCGCACCATGCTGGAGGGGAGCTGTTTTTT. Amino acid sequence: CASSPHHAGGELFF. The V gene is TRBV7-9, the J gene TRBJ2-2, with D unclear. The ends were cut back, 5 bases at V and 8 bases at J, with 15 bases in the middle. The CDR3 is made up of 14 amino acids. Looked up from germline, CDR1 is SEHNR and CDR2 is FQNEAQ (reference sequence).

The rearrangement links TRBV9 to TRBJ2-2; tentatively, D is TRBD2 (5 bases). CDR3 length: 15 amino acids. The germline V gene has CDR1 SGDLS and CDR2 YYNGEE. Trimming removed 1 base at V and 4 bases at J, with 11 bases between. CDR3: CASSVSSGITGELFF. In DNA form, the CDR3 reads TGTGCCAGCAGCGTAAGTTCGGGGATCACCGGGGAGCTGTTTTTT.

The chain uses TRBV2 and TRBJ1-2; D may be TRBD1 (5 bases). CDR3 length: 15 amino acids. CDR1 and CDR2 (germline): SNHLY, FYNNEI. Trimming removed 7 bases from V and 3 bases from J, with 18 bases in between. The CDR3 DNA is TGTGCCAGCAAAGTCGAGGGAGGGGAAGACTATGGCTACACCTTC. Encoded protein: CASKVEGGEDYGYTF.

The genes are TRBV6-6 and TRBJ1-5, with D uncertain. Germline V CDR1 and CDR2: MNHNY, SVGAGI (reference sequence). V lost 8 bases and J lost 8, with 10 bases in between. There are 11 residues in the CDR3. The CDR3 DNA reads TGTGCCAGCGGCCCAAGAGAGCCCCAGCATTTT. This codes for CASGPREPQHF.

The chain has TRBV5-6 and TRBJ2-5; D may be TRBD1 (6 bases). Trimming left V 7 bases short and J 5 bases short, with 12 bases between. CDR3 length equals 12 residues. Germline V gives CDR1 SGHDT, CDR2 YYEEEE. The CDR3 loop is CASLRTEETQYF. The CDR3 coding sequence is TGTGCCAGCTTACGGACAGAGGAGACCCAGTACTTC.